These 17 T cell receptor beta chains came from one sample sequenced in a study of blood T cells in healthy people across ages. Through a sample-barcoded 5' primer and a J-beta primer mix, a second PCR was run for roughly 6 to 11 cycles. TCRdb recomputed calls from the 5' RACE reads with MiXCR, one row per CDR3 protein. The table includes around 2 million distinct CDR3 sequences, roughly 43% detected once. Input material: blood. The receptors were gathered from a human donor in good health.

This chain joins TRBV7-2 and TRBJ2-7, with 9 bases lining up with TRBD1. The CDR3 is made up of 17 amino acids. J gave up 3 bases and V 5 bases, and 14 bases lay outside the gene matches. The germline gives CDR1 SGHTA, CDR2 FQGNSA. The CDR3 loop is CASSPRTGALTFYEQYF. CDR3 bases: TGTGCCAGCAGCCCGAGGACAGGGGCCCTGACATTCTACGAGCAGTACTTC.

The sample holds many counts of this clonotype. V usage is TRBV25-1 and J usage is TRBJ2-5; D remains unclear. Trimming took off 6 bases at V and 4 bases at J, with 6 bases between the two ends. The CDR3 sequence is 11 residues long. CDR1 and CDR2 (germline): MGHDK, SYGVNS. Here the CDR3 DNA reads TGTGCCAGCAGGATAGGAGAGACCCAGTACTTC. It specifies CASRIGETQYF. Full variable domain (remainder filled in from reference TRBV25-1 and TRBJ2-5): EADIYQTPRYLVIGTGKKITLECSQTMGHDKMYWYQQDPGMELHLIHYSYGVNSTEKGDLSSESTVSRIRTEHFPLTLESARPSHTSQYLCASRIGETQYFGPGTRLLVL.

The chain carries TRBV6-6 and TRBJ2-1, with D hard to call. V was cut by 4 bases and J by 6 bases, with 16 bases left in between. This CDR3 is 15 amino acids long. Germline lookup yields CDR1 MNHNY and CDR2 SVGAGI (reference sequence). The CDR3 DNA reads TGTGCCAGCAGTTTATCGTTCGACCGCTTCAATGAGCAGTTCTTC. Its translation is CASSLSFDRFNEQFF.

The CDR3 bases are TGTGCCAGCAGAGGGACGCTAGGCTACACCTTC. This encodes CASRGTLGYTF. This chain links TRBV3-1 with TRBJ1-2; possible D gene TRBD1, 5 bases. Germline V lookup: CDR1 LGHDT, CDR2 YNNKEL (reference sequence). The CDR3 runs to 11 residues. The V end lost 6 bases, the J end lost 8 bases, and 10 bases lay between the germline ends.

This chain joins TRBV2 and TRBJ1-2; tentatively, D is TRBD1 (6 bases). CDR3 size: 14 residues. Trimming cost V 8 bases and J 7 bases, with 20 bases left between them. The germline V gene has CDR1 SNHLY and CDR2 FYNNEI. The DNA of the CDR3 is TGTGCCAGCTCCCCGGACAGCGAAGATGGTGGCTACACCTTC. Its protein product is CASSPDSEDGGYTF.

As regards this clonotype: Mismatch with germline at one junction end may stem from a read error. CDR3 DNA: TGTGCCAACAGCTTAGTAGGCTCGAGCGGCTATGGCTACACCTTC. Its protein product is CANSLVGSSGYGYTF. The rearrangement uses TRBV7-2 and TRBJ1-2; D unresolved. Germline CDR1 is SGHTA and CDR2 is FQGNSA. The CDR3 extends over 15 amino acids.

The rearrangement links TRBV7-9 to TRBJ2-5; TRBD1 matches 10 bases. The ends lost 5 bases at V and 5 bases at J; junction bases unmatched: 11. The CDR3 runs to 16 residues. Germline CDR1 SEHNR, CDR2 FQNEAQ (reference sequence). The CDR3 loop is CASSPGTGELGETQYF. CDR3 DNA sequence: TGTGCCAGCAGCCCCGGGACAGGGGAATTGGGTGAGACCCAGTACTTC.

The chain couples TRBV7-2 to TRBJ1-2; the match to TRBD1 covers 8 bases. Unmatched junction bases numbered 8, after V lost 7 bases and J lost 1 base. The CDR3 is 15 amino acids. The germline CDR1 and CDR2 sequences are SGHTA and FQGNSA. The CDR3 nucleotides read TGTGCCAGCAAATACCAGACAGGGGATAACTATGGCTACACCTTC. It translates to CASKYQTGDNYGYTF.

In this sample, this clonotype turned up a few times. The rearrangement joins TRBV20-1 to TRBJ1-2; no clear D gene. The germline gives CDR1 DFQATT, CDR2 SNEGSKA (reference sequence). This CDR3 contains 12 residues. Trimming stripped 0 bases from V and 7 bases from J, with 9 bases between. The CDR3 region has the DNA TGCAGTGCTAGAGATCGTAGTCGTGGCTACACCTTC. Residues: CSARDRSRGYTF.

Turning to this clonotype: Germline and junction disagree at one end, which may indicate a read error. The chain couples TRBV5-1 to TRBJ2-1; TRBD2 matches 11 bases. In germline, CDR1 is SGHRS, CDR2 YFSETQ. The CDR3 spans 18 residues. The CDR3 coding sequence is TGCGCCAGCAGCCGCCGAGAACGACTAGCGGGGAATTACAATGAGCAGTTCTTT. Translating it yields CASSRRERLAGNYNEQFF.

V usage is TRBV12-3 or TRBV12-4 and J usage is TRBJ2-5; 7 bases align to TRBD2. The J segment lost 0 bases and the V segment lost 1 base, leaving 8 bases of the junction unmatched. The length of the CDR3 is 17 residues. For the CDR3, the DNA is TGTGCCAGCAGTTTAGACTGGCGGGGGTCGTACCAAGAGACCCAGTACTTC. Its protein product is CASSLDWRGSYQETQYF.

The V and J genes are TRBV4-2 and TRBJ2-1; D is possibly TRBD2 (6 bases). Germline V lookup: CDR1 LGHNA, CDR2 YNFKEQ. The CDR3 covers 14 residues. Trimming removed 4 bases at V and 2 bases at J, with 9 bases between. CDR3 nucleotides: TGTGCCAGCAGCCCGGCGGGGACCTACAATGAGCAGTTCTTC. Its translation is CASSPAGTYNEQFF.

This clonotype was recorded many times. This chain joins TRBV12-3 or TRBV12-4 and TRBJ2-6; D is unclear. The CDR3 has 17 residues. Trimming pared 2 bases from V and 0 bases from J, leaving 11 bases between. The CDR3 here is CASSLRVAYSGANVLTF. CDR3 coding DNA: TGTGCCAGCAGTTTACGGGTCGCTTACTCTGGGGCCAACGTCCTGACTTTC.

This sequence joins TRBV7-8 and TRBJ1-1, with 7 bases fitting TRBD1. Germline V CDR1 and CDR2: SGHVS, FQNEAQ. J gave up 7 bases and V 5 bases, and 4 bases lay outside the gene matches. The CDR3 loop spans 12 amino acids. The CDR3 region is CASSRGQLEAFF. The CDR3 coding sequence is TGTGCCAGCAGCCGGGGACAGCTTGAAGCTTTCTTT.

In this sample, this clonotype turned up a few times. The chain recombines TRBV7-2 with TRBJ1-2; 8 bases are shared with TRBD1. CDR1 and CDR2 (germline): SGHTA, FQGNSA. V shed 5 bases, J shed 7 bases, and the junction held 6 bases outside the gene matches. This CDR3 region has 13 residues. CDR3 in amino acids: CASSMDRVRGYTF. Here the CDR3 DNA reads TGTGCCAGCAGCATGGACAGGGTTCGTGGCTACACCTTC.

This clonotype has a count of ten or more. The CDR3 reads CASRETSGGVGDTQYF. CDR3 bases: TGTGCCAGCAGGGAGACTAGCGGGGGAGTGGGAGATACGCAGTATTTT. The gene calls are TRBV11-2 and TRBJ2-3; 12 positions agree with TRBD2. This CDR3 region has 16 residues. V dropped 6 bases and J dropped 5; count of bases not matched to a gene: 9. Germline loops: CDR1 SGHAT, CDR2 FQNNGV.

The chain couples TRBV19 to TRBJ1-1; D is ambiguous. The germline V gene has CDR1 LNHDA and CDR2 SQIVND (reference sequence). This CDR3 spans 14 amino acids. V was shortened by 0 bases and J by 4 bases, with 9 bases between the two germline ends. The CDR3 protein is CASSIEGSGTEAFF. CDR3 coding DNA: TGTGCCAGTAGTATAGAAGGGAGTGGCACTGAAGCTTTCTTT.